This TCR beta chain was documented in a study of cytomegalovirus exposure and HLA in healthy donors. Study context: Among over 300 genotyped donors, roughly 80% fell in the Caucasian-associated ancestry cluster. Study findings and constraints: The classifier, whose performance was assessed in both the original and validation cohorts, reportedly diagnosed cytomegalovirus status with high specificity and sensitivity. Based on reports, TCR beta sequences accurately predicted HLA-A and HLA-B alleles for most subjects. For presence/absence analyses, sequencing depth was assumed to be roughly uniform across donors.

Germline V lookup: CDR1 SGHTA, CDR2 FQGNSA. The CDR3 is 15 amino acids. V dropped 5 bases and J dropped 0 bases, with 11 bases sitting between them. 60 Vbeta and 13 Jbeta primers were used in PCR. Libraries were prepared by immunoSEQ multiplex PCR; TCRdb keeps only in-frame clonotypes and omits some of them. Here the sample spans about 120,000 clones, about four fifths being singletons. With respect to this clone: No antigen is known for it.

Material for sequencing was PBMCs. The receptor comes from a woman in her fifties or sixties in good health and CMV-seropositive. The chain joins TRBV7-2 to TRBJ2-1; TRBD1 is a possible D gene (5 bases). The DNA for the CDR3 is TGTGCCAGCAGCCCTCAGGGTCCCTCCTACAATGAGCAGTTCTTC. Translated: CASSPQGPSYNEQFF.